Following are 27 T cell receptor beta chains from one sample sequenced in a study of blood T cell repertoires in COVID-19. Measured with immunoSEQ multiplex PCR; TCRdb has only the in-frame clones, and not every one. The table has about 180,000 clones, 65% to 90% seen once. Source material: peripheral blood. The receptors come from a man aged 50 or older with active or convalescent COVID-19.

The V call is TRBV14, the J call TRBJ2-1, with 14 positions matching TRBD2. The ends lost 5 bases at V and 8 bases at J; junction bases unmatched: 5. From germline, CDR1 is SGHDN and CDR2 FVKESK. The length of the CDR3 is 15 residues. Written as DNA, the CDR3 is TGTGCCAGCAGCTGGGGACTAGCGGGAGCCGATGAGCAGTTCTTC. This translates into CASSWGLAGADEQFF.

This clone was seen a handful of times. This rearrangement joins TRBV7-9 to TRBJ2-1; the D gene is possibly TRBD2 (5 bases). V lost 0 bases, J lost 0 bases, and 12 bases lay in between. The germline CDR1 and CDR2 sequences are SEHNR and FQNEAQ (reference sequence). The CDR3 is 17 amino acids. The CDR3 region is CASSLATLGSSYNEQFF. The CDR3 region has the DNA TGTGCCAGCAGCTTAGCTACCCTAGGGAGCTCCTACAATGAGCAGTTCTTC. The variable domain in full, completed from reference TRBV7-9 and TRBJ2-1, reads DTGVSQNPRHKITKRGQNVTFRCDPISEHNRLYWYRQTLGQGPEFLTYFQNEAQLEKSRLLSDRFSAERPKGSFSTLEIQRTEQGDSAMYLCASSLATLGSSYNEQFFGPGTRLTVL.

This clone was counted between two and nine times. The V gene is TRBV5-1, the J gene TRBJ1-1; D is unclear. This CDR3 is built from 13 residues. Per germline, CDR1 SGHRS and CDR2 YFSETQ. Trimming took 4 bases from V and 3 from J, leaving 10 bases between them. CDR3 nucleotide sequence: TGCGCCAGCAGCCCCTCGGTGGACACTGAAGCTTTCTTT. Translating it yields CASSPSVDTEAFF.

Only one count was recorded for this clone. The V and J genes are TRBV2 and TRBJ1-2; D remains ambiguous. V was trimmed by 4 bases and J by 2 bases, leaving 17 bases between them. The CDR3 is 16 amino acids. CDR1 SNHLY and CDR2 FYNNEI come from the germline V gene. The CDR3: CASSVYTIPSNYGYTF. CDR3 nucleotides: TGTGCCAGCAGTGTGTACACAATTCCCTCAAACTATGGCTACACCTTC.

The chain uses TRBV6-2 or TRBV6-3 and TRBJ2-7, with 10 bases identical to TRBD1. CDR1 and CDR2 from the germline V gene are MNHEY and SVGEGT. The ends lost 6 bases at V and 5 bases at J; junction bases unmatched: 19. This CDR3 has 18 residues. CDR3 residues: CASSGPPGTGVNFNEQYF. The CDR3 DNA sequence: TGTGCCAGCAGCGGCCCACCCGGGACAGGGGTAAATTTCAACGAGCAGTACTTC.

The chain joins TRBV30 to TRBJ1-5, with TRBD1 matching over 8 bases. V shed 3 bases and J 6 bases; nucleotides not matched to a gene: 4. The CDR3 contains 13 residues. Germline CDR1 and CDR2: GTSNPN and SVGIG (reference sequence). The CDR3 region has the DNA TGTGCCTGGAGCAGACAGGGGACTCAGCCCCAGCATTTT. This translates into CAWSRQGTQPQHF.

Only one count was recorded for this clone. The junction shows a germline mismatch at one end, possibly a read error. This sequence joins TRBV5-5 and TRBJ2-1, with D possibly being TRBD2 (6 bases). Germline CDR1 SGHKS, CDR2 YYEKEE (reference sequence). This CDR3 has 10 residues. The chain's CDR3 is CPGVGNEQFF. CDR3 DNA: TGCCCGGGAGTGGGCAATGAGCAGTTCTTC.

This clone was detected only a few times. The gene calls are TRBV15 and TRBJ1-2; 7 nucleotides agree with TRBD1. The ends lost 7 bases at V and 8 bases at J; junction bases unmatched: 7. This CDR3 region has 12 residues. Per germline, CDR1 LNHNV and CDR2 YYDKDF (reference sequence). CDR3: CATTMTGRGYTF. Written as DNA, the CDR3 is TGTGCCACCACCATGACAGGGCGAGGCTACACCTTC.

V is TRBV14 and J is TRBJ2-4, with 9 nucleotides matching TRBD1. V was clipped by 4 bases and J by 7 bases; unmatched bases: 5. The CDR3 runs to 14 residues. Germline V gene sequence: CDR1 SGHDN, CDR2 FVKESK. The chain's CDR3 is CASSLGQGLNIQYF. For the CDR3, the DNA is TGTGCCAGCAGCCTAGGACAGGGGTTGAACATTCAGTACTTC.

CDR3 nucleotides: TGTGCCAGCCGCTCTTCGGGTGTGAGTTCACCCCTCCACTTT. This sequence encodes CASRSSGVSSPLHF. The genes are TRBV3-1 (or the pseudogene TRBV3-2) and TRBJ1-6; D gene ambiguous. This CDR3 contains 14 residues. Germline V lookup: CDR1 LGHDT, CDR2 YNNKEL (reference sequence). The V gene lost 8 bases and the J gene lost 9 bases, with 17 bases spanning the gap.

The chain couples TRBV7-7 to TRBJ2-1; D is perhaps TRBD2 (5 bases). The germline V and J ends were trimmed by 2 bases and 1 base, with 9 bases remaining between them. Germline V gives CDR1 SSHAT, CDR2 FNYEAQ (reference sequence). This CDR3 has 15 amino acids. Here the CDR3 reads CASSLSSASYNEQFF. DNA of the CDR3: TGTGCCAGCAGCTTAAGTAGCGCATCCTACAATGAGCAGTTCTTC.

This clone was observed a few times. The chain carries TRBV19 and TRBJ2-7, with 10 bases matching TRBD2. The J segment lost 3 bases and the V segment lost 1 base, leaving 15 bases of the junction unmatched. The CDR3 consists of 19 residues. Germline values: CDR1 LNHDA, CDR2 SQIVND (reference sequence). CDR3 sequence (DNA): TGTGCCAGTAGTATAGCAACAGGGACGGGACTAGCGCGGCACTACGAGCAGTACTTC. It is translated as CASSIATGTGLARHYEQYF.

The V and J genes are TRBV4-1 and TRBJ1-1, with D perhaps matching TRBD1 (6 bases). The ends were cut back, 0 bases at V and 5 bases at J, with 7 bases in the middle. Looked up from germline, CDR1 is MGHRA and CDR2 is YSYEKL. The CDR3 sequence is 13 residues long. CDR3 amino acids: CASSQDRGTEAFF. The CDR3 DNA sequence: TGCGCCAGCAGCCAAGATAGGGGGACTGAAGCTTTCTTT.

J is TRBJ1-3 and V is TRBV18; no reliable D call. Trimming pared 6 bases from V and 0 bases from J, leaving 9 bases between. The CDR3 runs 14 residues. CDR1 and CDR2 from the germline V gene are KGHSH and LQKENI. Written as DNA, the CDR3 is TGTGCCAGCTCCCTGGCTGACTCTGGAAACACCATATATTTT. Protein: CASSLADSGNTIYF.

This sequence joins TRBV5-5 and TRBJ2-5; D may be TRBD1 (5 bases). Germline V lookup: CDR1 SGHKS, CDR2 YYEKEE (reference sequence). Between the trimmed V and J ends, which lost 0 bases and 5 bases, there was a span of 17 bases. The CDR3 covers 16 residues. CDR3 protein: CASSLGAAGSWETQYF. As DNA, the CDR3 is TGTGCCAGCAGCTTGGGTGCGGCAGGGTCGTGGGAGACCCAGTACTTC.

The rearrangement uses TRBV6-5 and TRBJ2-5, with 7 bases lining up with TRBD2. CDR3 size: 14 residues. From germline, CDR1 is MNHEY and CDR2 SVGAGI. J lost 4 bases, V lost 7 bases, and 9 bases had no gene match. For the CDR3, the DNA is TGTGCCAGCATCCAAGGACTAGTGGGAGAGACCCAGTACTTC. Encoded protein: CASIQGLVGETQYF.

This clone was seen only once. This chain joins TRBV5-1 and TRBJ1-4; 8 bases are a match to TRBD1. Losses at the gene ends were 4 bases for V and 5 bases for J; bases not matched to a gene: 7. Germline assignment: CDR1 SGHRS and CDR2 YFSETQ. The CDR3 is 15 amino acids. CDR3 amino acids: CASSPPGQANEKLFF. The CDR3 DNA follows: TGCGCCAGCAGCCCTCCGGGACAGGCAAATGAAAAACTGTTTTTT.

The V and J genes are TRBV11-2 and TRBJ2-7; maybe TRBD1 (6 bases). Germline CDR1 is SGHAT and CDR2 is FQNNGV. This CDR3 comprises 17 residues. Trimming took off 4 bases at V and 1 base at J, with 20 bases between the two ends. The CDR3 DNA follows: TGTGCCAGCAGCTCTCCGGGACACCAACGATTATCCTACGAGCAGTACTTC. Protein: CASSSPGHQRLSYEQYF.

J is TRBJ2-1 and V is TRBV10-3, with a possible D match to TRBD1 (5 bases). There are 11 residues in the CDR3. V shed 7 bases and J shed 4 bases, with 5 bases lying between them. Germline V gene lookup returns CDR1 ENHRY and CDR2 SYGVKD. This CDR3 is CAIKGYNEQFF. The CDR3 DNA follows: TGTGCCATCAAGGGGTACAATGAGCAGTTCTTC.

This chain joins TRBV27 and TRBJ1-1; 10 bases line up with TRBD1. With V trimmed by 5 bases and J by 1 base, 4 bases remained unmatched. The CDR3 sequence is 15 residues long. CDR1 and CDR2 from the germline V gene are MNHEY and SMNVEV (reference sequence). In nucleotides, the CDR3 is TGTGCCAGCAGTCCCGGGACAGGGGAGAACACTGAAGCTTTCTTT. Protein: CASSPGTGENTEAFF.

This clone was picked up a small number of times. In DNA, the CDR3 is TGTGCCAGCAGCTTGGCAGGGGTGAGCAATCAGCCCCAGCATTTT. Protein: CASSLAGVSNQPQHF. J is TRBJ1-5 and V is TRBV11-2; a possible D gene is TRBD1 (6 bases). Per germline, CDR1 SGHAT and CDR2 FQNNGV. V was trimmed by 3 bases and J by 1 base, leaving 10 bases between them. The CDR3 is 15 amino acids. Filled out from reference TRBV11-2 and TRBJ1-5, the complete variable domain reads EAGVAQSPRYKIIEKRQSVAFWCNPISGHATLYWYQQILGQGPKLLIQFQNNGVVDDSQLPKDRFSAERLKGVDSTLKIQPAKLEDSAVYLCASSLAGVSNQPQHFGDGTRLSIL.

The chain has TRBV5-1 and TRBJ1-6; a possible D gene is TRBD1 (6 bases). Trimming cost V 0 bases and J 6 bases, with 13 bases left between them. This CDR3 is 16 amino acids long. Germline lookup yields CDR1 SGHRS and CDR2 YFSETQ. CDR3 nucleotides: TGCGCCAGCAGCTTGGAGCGGACAGAGAGTAATTCACCCCTCCACTTT. Translating gives CASSLERTESNSPLHF.

The rearrangement uses TRBV7-2 and TRBJ2-5, with TRBD2 identical over 7 bases. Germline CDR1 reads SGHTA; CDR2 reads FQGNSA. This CDR3 is built from 13 residues. V lost 5 bases and J lost 1; bases outside the gene matches: 1. The CDR3 DNA reads TGTGCCAGCAGCCGCGGGGGCCAAGAGACCCAGTACTTC. This gives the protein CASSRGGQETQYF.

CDR3 sequence reads: CASSTSGTLSGNEQFF. DNA of the CDR3: TGTGCCAGCAGCACTAGCGGGACTCTCTCCGGCAATGAGCAGTTCTTC. This chain uses TRBV7-3 with TRBJ2-1, with 10 bases that match TRBD2. Germline assignment: CDR1 SGHTA and CDR2 FQGTGA. This CDR3 has 16 residues. V shed 5 bases, J shed 6 bases, and the junction held 10 bases outside the gene matches. Together with reference TRBV7-3 and TRBJ2-1, the CDR3 gives the full variable domain: GAGVSQTPSNKVTEKGKYVELRCDPISGHTALYWYRQSLGQGPEFLIYFQGTGAADDSGLPNDRFFAVRPEGSVSTLKIQRTERGDSAVYLCASSTSGTLSGNEQFFGPGTRLTVL.

The chain employs TRBV3-1 (or the pseudogene TRBV3-2) and TRBJ2-4, with D perhaps matching TRBD2 (5 bases). Germline V lookup: CDR1 LGHDT, CDR2 YNNKEL (reference sequence). The CDR3 runs 12 residues. V was pared by 0 bases and J by 9 bases, with 6 bases between. In DNA form, the CDR3 reads TGTGCCAGCAGCCAAGAGGGGAGCATTCAGTACTTC. Protein sequence: CASSQEGSIQYF.

This clone has only one observation. This sequence joins TRBV4-3 and TRBJ2-3; D is possibly TRBD1 (5 bases). Trimming took off 0 bases at V and 2 bases at J, with 9 bases between the two ends. Germline V gives CDR1 LGHNA, CDR2 YSLEER. There are 15 residues in the CDR3. CDR3: CASSQDLTVTDTQYF. In DNA form, the CDR3 reads TGCGCCAGCAGCCAAGATTTGACAGTCACAGATACGCAGTATTTT.

This chain connects TRBV19 to TRBJ2-5; TRBD1 agrees at 8 bases. The CDR3 consists of 17 residues. Germline CDR1 and CDR2: LNHDA and SQIVND (reference sequence). Trimming took 5 bases from V and 1 from J; bases not matched to a gene: 12. This CDR3 reads CASSHPGGTGIQETQYF. CDR3 DNA: TGTGCCAGTAGTCACCCAGGGGGGACAGGCATCCAAGAGACCCAGTACTTC.